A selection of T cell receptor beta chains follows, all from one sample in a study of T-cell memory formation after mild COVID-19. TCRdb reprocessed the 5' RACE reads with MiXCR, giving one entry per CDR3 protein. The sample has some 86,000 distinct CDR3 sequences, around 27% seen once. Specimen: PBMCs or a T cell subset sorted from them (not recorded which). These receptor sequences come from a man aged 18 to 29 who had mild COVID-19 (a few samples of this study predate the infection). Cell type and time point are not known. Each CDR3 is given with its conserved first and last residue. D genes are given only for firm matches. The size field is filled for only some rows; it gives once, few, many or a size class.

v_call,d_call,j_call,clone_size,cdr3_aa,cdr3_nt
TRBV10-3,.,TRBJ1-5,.,CAISESGQPQHF,TGTGCCATCAGTGAGTCGGGGCAGCCCCAGCATTTT
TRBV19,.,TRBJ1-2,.,CASSNRDGNYGYTF,TGTGCCAGTAGTAACCGGGACGGAAACTATGGCTACACCTTC
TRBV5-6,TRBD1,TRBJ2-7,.,CASSLTGTGNEQYF,TGTGCCAGCAGCTTAACCGGGACAGGGAACGAGCAGTACTTC
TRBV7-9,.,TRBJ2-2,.,CASSPPGLNTGELFF,TGTGCCAGCAGCCCCCCGGGACTCAACACCGGGGAGCTGTTTTTT
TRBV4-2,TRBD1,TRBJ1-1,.,CASSQDPLPQGAYDTEAFF,TGTGCCAGCAGCCAAGATCCCCTCCCACAGGGGGCGTACGACACTGAAGCTTTCTTT
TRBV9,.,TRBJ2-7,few,CASSVGGANEQYF,TGTGCCAGCAGCGTAGGGGGGGCCAACGAGCAGTACTTC
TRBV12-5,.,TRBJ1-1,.,CATGVGTEAFF,TGTGCTACGGGGGTTGGCACTGAAGCTTTCTTT
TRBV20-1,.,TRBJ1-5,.,CSARAPDRRGRPQHF,TGCAGTGCTAGAGCTCCCGACCGCCGGGGTCGGCCCCAGCATTTT
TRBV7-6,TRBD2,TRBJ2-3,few,CASSRTSADTQYF,TGTGCCAGCAGCCGGACTAGCGCAGATACGCAGTATTTT
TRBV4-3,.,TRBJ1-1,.,CASSQEIVSRLNTEAFF,TGCGCCAGCAGCCAAGAGATCGTCAGCCGATTGAACACTGAAGCTTTCTTT
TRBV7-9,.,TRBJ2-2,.,CASSLPGASTGELFF,TGTGCCAGCAGTCTCCCAGGGGCATCCACCGGGGAGCTGTTTTTT
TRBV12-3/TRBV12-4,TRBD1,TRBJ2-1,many,CASSGEQGGYEQFF,TGTGCCAGCAGTGGAGAACAGGGGGGCTATGAGCAGTTCTTC
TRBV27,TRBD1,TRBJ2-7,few,CASSYGQGPYEQYF,TGTGCCAGCAGTTACGGACAGGGGCCCTACGAGCAGTACTTC
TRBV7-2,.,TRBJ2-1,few,CASRSRDINEQFF,TGTGCCAGCCGTAGCAGGGACATCAATGAGCAGTTCTTC
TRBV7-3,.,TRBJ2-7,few,CASSSLWSDEQYF,TGTGCCAGCAGCTCCCTTTGGAGCGACGAGCAGTACTTC
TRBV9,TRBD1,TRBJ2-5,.,CASSVAGGVETQYF,TGTGCCAGCAGCGTCGCAGGGGGCGTCGAGACCCAGTACTTC
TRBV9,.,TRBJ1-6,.,CASSGSAGPGIGDSPLHF,TGTGCCAGCAGCGGTAGCGCCGGTCCCGGGATCGGGGATTCACCCCTCCACTTT
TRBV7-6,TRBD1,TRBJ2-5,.,CASSPTAGGEFETQYF,TGTGCCAGCAGTCCCACCGCAGGGGGCGAGTTCGAGACCCAGTACTTC
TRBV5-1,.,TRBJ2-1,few,CASTTGNEQFF,TGCGCCAGCACAACTGGGAATGAGCAGTTCTTC
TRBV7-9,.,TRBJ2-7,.,CASSYDLGERAEQYF,TGTGCCAGCAGCTACGACTTGGGAGAGAGAGCCGAGCAGTACTTC
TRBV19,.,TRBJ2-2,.,CASSIVWHTGTGELFF,TGTGCCAGTAGTATAGTATGGCATACAGGAACCGGGGAGCTGTTTTTT
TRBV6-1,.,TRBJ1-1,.,CASCFGEAEAFF,TGTGCCAGCTGCTTCGGGGAGGCTGAAGCTTTCTTT
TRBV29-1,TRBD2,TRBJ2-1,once,CSGTSGGSNEQFF,TGCAGCGGGACTAGCGGGGGGAGCAATGAGCAGTTCTTC
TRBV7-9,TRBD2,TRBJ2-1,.,CASRLAGGDNEQFF,TGTGCCAGCAGGTTAGCGGGGGGAGACAATGAGCAGTTCTTC
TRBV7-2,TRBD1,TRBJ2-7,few,CASRYSTGTVFYEQYF,TGTGCCAGCAGATACAGTACCGGGACAGTGTTTTACGAGCAGTACTTC
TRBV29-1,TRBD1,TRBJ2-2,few,CSVGTANTGELFF,TGCAGCGTGGGGACAGCGAACACCGGGGAGCTGTTTTTT
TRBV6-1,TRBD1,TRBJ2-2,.,CASSEFVGQGGTGELFF,TGTGCCAGCAGTGAATTCGTGGGACAGGGGGGCACCGGGGAGCTGTTTTTT
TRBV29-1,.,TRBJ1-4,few,CSVYQGTDEKLFF,TGCAGCGTTTATCAGGGTACGGATGAAAAACTGTTTTTT
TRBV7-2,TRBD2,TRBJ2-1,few,CASSNGLAGANEQFF,TGTGCCAGCAGCAACGGACTAGCGGGGGCAAATGAGCAGTTCTTC
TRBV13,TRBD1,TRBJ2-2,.,CASSPRQGRIGELFF,TGTGCCAGCAGCCCGCGACAGGGTAGGATCGGGGAGCTGTTTTTT
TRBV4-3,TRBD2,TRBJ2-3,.,CASSETLAATDTQYF,TGCGCCAGCAGCGAAACACTAGCGGCCACAGATACGCAGTATTTT
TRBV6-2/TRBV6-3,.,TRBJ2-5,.,CASCRRGKTQYF,TGTGCCAGTTGCCGGCGTGGAAAGACCCAGTACTTC
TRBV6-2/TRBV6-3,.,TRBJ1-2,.,CASSYMGPGYGYTF,TGTGCCAGCAGTTATATGGGTCCTGGCTATGGCTACACCTTC
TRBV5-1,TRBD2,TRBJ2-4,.,CASSPRLVSGGTAKNIQYF,TGCGCCAGCAGCCCGCGACTAGTATCGGGGGGGACGGCCAAAAACATTCAGTACTTC
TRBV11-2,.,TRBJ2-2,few,CASSQTGGPSGELFF,TGTGCCAGCAGCCAAACTGGGGGTCCCTCCGGGGAGCTGTTTTTT
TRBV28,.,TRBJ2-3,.,CASSPVVGTDTQYF,TGTGCCAGCAGCCCCGTTGTGGGCACAGATACGCAGTATTTT
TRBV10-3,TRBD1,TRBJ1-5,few,CAISEPRQGGNQPQHF,TGTGCCATCAGTGAACCCAGACAGGGGGGGAATCAGCCCCAGCATTTT
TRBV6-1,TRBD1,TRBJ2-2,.,CASSEEGTANTGELFF,TGTGCCAGCAGTGAAGAAGGGACAGCGAACACCGGGGAGCTGTTTTTT
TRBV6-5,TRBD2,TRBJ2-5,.,CASRGGGAVQETQYF,TGTGCCAGCAGAGGCGGGGGGGCGGTACAAGAGACCCAGTACTTC
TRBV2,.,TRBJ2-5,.,CASSEAGKQETQYF,TGTGCCAGCAGTGAAGCGGGCAAACAAGAGACCCAGTACTTC
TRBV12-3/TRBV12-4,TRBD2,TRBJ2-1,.,CASSSSGGLYNEQFF,TGTGCCAGCAGTTCTAGCGGGGGGCTGTACAATGAGCAGTTCTTC
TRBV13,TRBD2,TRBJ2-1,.,CASRSWRGSYNEQFF,TGTGCCAGCAGAAGTTGGCGGGGGAGTTACAATGAGCAGTTCTTC
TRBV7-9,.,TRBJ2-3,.,CASSLFSSQYF,TGTGCCAGCAGCTTATTCAGTTCGCAGTATTTT